The clone carrying this T cell receptor beta chain was counted a single time. Antigen unknown. CD45RO-negative cells were positively selected for CCR7, leaving out terminally differentiated effector memory CD45RA+ cells. This entry belongs to a study of shared clonotypes between healthy human individuals. Study at large: Researchers drew samples from a couple of women and a few men aged 18 to 49.

General observations from the study: Non-shared clonotypes were found to have lower generation probabilities than the clonotypes that were shared by all four of the sorted-subset donors. Richness estimates generally favored naive over memory subsets.

Approximately 30,000 T cell genomes (about 210 ng DNA) went into each sorted-subset replicate. Method: immunoSEQ multiplex PCR; TCRdb's copy keeps in-frame clones and lacks some. The sample carries about 2.1 million clones, roughly 91% recorded once. This CDR3 comprises 16 residues. From germline, CDR1 is LNHDA and CDR2 SQIVND (reference sequence). The ends lost 1 base at V and 5 bases at J; junction bases unmatched: 7. The sequence was collected from a man between 18 and 35 years old in good health. Some clones in this sample may be carry-over from other donors' samples. The J gene is TRBJ2-7, the V gene TRBV19, with 11 positions matching TRBD1. Input material: naive CD8+ T cells from PBMCs. Here the CDR3 reads CASSIVGTGGFDEQYF. The CDR3, as DNA: TGTGCCAGTAGTATAGTAGGGACAGGGGGTTTCGACGAGCAGTACTTC.